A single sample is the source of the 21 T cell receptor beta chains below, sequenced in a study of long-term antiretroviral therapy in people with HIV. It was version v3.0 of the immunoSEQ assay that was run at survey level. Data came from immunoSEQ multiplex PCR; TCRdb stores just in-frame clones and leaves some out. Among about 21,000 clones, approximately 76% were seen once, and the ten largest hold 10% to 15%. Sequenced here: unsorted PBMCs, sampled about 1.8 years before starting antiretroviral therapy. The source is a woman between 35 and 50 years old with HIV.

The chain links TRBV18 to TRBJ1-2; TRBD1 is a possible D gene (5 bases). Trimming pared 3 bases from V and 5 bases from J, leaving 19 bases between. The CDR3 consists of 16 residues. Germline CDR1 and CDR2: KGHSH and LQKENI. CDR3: CASSPLRENRIYGYTF. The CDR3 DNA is TGTGCCAGCTCACCCCTGAGGGAGAACAGGATTTATGGCTACACCTTC.

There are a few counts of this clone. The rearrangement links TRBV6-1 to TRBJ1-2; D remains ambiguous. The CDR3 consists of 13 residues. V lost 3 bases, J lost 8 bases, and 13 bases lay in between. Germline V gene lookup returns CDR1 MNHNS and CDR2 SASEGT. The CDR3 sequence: CASSDSSVGGYTF. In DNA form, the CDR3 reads TGTGCCAGCAGTGACAGCAGCGTTGGAGGCTACACCTTC.

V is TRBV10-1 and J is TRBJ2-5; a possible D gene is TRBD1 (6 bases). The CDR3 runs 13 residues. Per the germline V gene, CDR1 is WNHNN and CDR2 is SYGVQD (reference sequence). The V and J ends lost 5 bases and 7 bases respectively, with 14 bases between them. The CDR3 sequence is CASSRTAEGTQYF. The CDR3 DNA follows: TGCGCCAGCAGTCGGACAGCGGAAGGGACCCAGTACTTC.

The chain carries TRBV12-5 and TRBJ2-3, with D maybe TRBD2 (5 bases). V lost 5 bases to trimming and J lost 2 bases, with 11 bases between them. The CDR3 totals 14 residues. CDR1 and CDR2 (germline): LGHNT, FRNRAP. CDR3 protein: CASGAGLVTDTQYF. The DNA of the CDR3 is TGTGCTAGTGGTGCCGGACTTGTCACAGATACGCAGTATTTT.

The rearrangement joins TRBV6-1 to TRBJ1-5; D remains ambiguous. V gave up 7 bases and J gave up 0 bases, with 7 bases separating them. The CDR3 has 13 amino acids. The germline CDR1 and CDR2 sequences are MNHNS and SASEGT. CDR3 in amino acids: CASTRHSNQPQHF. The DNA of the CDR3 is TGTGCCAGCACCAGACATAGCAATCAGCCCCAGCATTTT.

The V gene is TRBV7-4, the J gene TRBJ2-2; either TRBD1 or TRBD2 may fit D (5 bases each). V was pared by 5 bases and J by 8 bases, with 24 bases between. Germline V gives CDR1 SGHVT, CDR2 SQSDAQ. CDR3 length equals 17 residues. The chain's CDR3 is CASSPDQLGVRCGELFF. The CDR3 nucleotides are TGTGCCAGCAGCCCTGATCAACTAGGGGTCCGGTGTGGGGAGCTGTTTTTT.

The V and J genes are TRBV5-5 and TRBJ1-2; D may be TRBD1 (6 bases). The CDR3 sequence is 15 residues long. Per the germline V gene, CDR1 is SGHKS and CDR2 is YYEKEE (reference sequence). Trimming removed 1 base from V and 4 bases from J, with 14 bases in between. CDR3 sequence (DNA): TGTGCCAGCAGCTTGTCCGGACAGCCCGTCTATGGCTACACCTTC. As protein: CASSLSGQPVYGYTF.

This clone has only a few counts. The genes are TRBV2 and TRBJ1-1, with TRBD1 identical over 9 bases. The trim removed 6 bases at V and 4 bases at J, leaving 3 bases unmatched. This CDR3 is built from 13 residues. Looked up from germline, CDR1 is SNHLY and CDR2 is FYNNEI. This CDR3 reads CASRGQGVTEAFF. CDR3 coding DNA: TGTGCCAGCAGGGGACAGGGCGTCACTGAAGCTTTCTTT.

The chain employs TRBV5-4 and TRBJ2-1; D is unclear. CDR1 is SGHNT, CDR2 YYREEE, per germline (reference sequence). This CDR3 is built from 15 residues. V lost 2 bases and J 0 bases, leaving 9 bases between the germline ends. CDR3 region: CASSFGTASYNEQFF. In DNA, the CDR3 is TGTGCCAGCAGCTTCGGCACCGCCTCCTACAATGAGCAGTTCTTC.

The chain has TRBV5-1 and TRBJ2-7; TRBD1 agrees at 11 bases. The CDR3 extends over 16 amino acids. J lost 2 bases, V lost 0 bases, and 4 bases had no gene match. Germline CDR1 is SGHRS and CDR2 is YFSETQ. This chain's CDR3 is CASSLAPGQGAYEQYF. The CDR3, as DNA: TGCGCCAGCAGCTTGGCCCCGGGACAGGGGGCCTACGAGCAGTACTTC.

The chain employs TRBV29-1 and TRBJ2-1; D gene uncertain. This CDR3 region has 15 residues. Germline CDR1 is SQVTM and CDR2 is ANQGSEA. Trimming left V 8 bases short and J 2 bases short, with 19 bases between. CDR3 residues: CSFVAPANTYNEQFF. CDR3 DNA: TGCAGCTTCGTGGCGCCTGCTAATACCTACAATGAGCAGTTCTTC.

CDR3 sequence (DNA): TGTGCCAGCAGCGTGCCCCTTACAGGGAGGTATGGCTACACCTTC. Amino acids: CASSVPLTGRYGYTF. The genes are TRBV9 and TRBJ1-2, with D possibly TRBD1 on 6 matching bases. Germline V CDR1 and CDR2: SGDLS, YYNGEE. V lost 2 bases, J lost 5 bases, and 16 bases lay in between. The CDR3 contains 15 residues.

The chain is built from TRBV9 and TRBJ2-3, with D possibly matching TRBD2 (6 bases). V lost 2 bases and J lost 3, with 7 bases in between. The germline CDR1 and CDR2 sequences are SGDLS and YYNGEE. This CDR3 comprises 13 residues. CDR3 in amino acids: CASSVGGTDTQYF. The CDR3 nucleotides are TGTGCCAGCAGCGTCGGGGGTACAGATACGCAGTATTTT.

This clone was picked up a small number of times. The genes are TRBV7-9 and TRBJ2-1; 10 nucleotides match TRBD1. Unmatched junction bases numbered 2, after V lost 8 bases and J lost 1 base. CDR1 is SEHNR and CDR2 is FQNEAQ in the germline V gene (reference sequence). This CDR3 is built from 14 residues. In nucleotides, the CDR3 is TGTGCCAGCGGGACAGGGGTTTCCTACAATGAGCAGTTCTTC. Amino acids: CASGTGVSYNEQFF.

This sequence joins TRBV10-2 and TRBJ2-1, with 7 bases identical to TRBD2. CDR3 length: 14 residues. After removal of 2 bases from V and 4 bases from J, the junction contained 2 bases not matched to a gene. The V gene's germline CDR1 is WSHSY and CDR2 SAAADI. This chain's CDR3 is CASSEAGVYNEQFF. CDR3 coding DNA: TGCGCCAGCAGTGAGGCGGGAGTTTACAATGAGCAGTTCTTC.

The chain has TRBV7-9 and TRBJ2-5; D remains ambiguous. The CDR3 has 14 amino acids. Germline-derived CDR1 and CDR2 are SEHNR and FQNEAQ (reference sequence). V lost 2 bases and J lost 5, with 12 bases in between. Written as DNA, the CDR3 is TGTGCCAGCAGCTTAACCAGCTCGGTGGAGACCCAGTACTTC. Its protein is CASSLTSSVETQYF.

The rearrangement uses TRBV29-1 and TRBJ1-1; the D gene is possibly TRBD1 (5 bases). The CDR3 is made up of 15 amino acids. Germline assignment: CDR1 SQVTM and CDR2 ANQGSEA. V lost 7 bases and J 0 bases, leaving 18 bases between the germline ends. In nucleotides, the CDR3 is TGCAGCGCCGGGAACGGGTGGGGCATGAACACTGAAGCTTTCTTT. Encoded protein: CSAGNGWGMNTEAFF.

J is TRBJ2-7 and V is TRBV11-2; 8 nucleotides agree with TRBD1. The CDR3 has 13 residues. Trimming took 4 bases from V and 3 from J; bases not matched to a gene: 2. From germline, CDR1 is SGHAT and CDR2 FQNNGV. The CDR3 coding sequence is TGTGCCAGCAGCTACGGACAGGGCTACGAGCAGTACTTC. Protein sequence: CASSYGQGYEQYF.

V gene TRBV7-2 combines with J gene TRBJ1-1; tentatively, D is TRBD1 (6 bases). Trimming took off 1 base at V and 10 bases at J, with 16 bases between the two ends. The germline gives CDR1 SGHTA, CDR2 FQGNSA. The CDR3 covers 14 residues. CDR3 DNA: TGTGCCAGCAGCTTAGTGTGGAGGGGGGGGCGAGCTTTCTTT. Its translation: CASSLVWRGGRAFF.

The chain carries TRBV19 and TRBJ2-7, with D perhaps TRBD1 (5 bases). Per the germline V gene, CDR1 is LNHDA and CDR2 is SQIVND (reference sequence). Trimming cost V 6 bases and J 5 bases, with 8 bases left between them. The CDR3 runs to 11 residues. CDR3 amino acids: CASRRGHEQYF. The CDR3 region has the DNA TGTGCCAGTAGAAGGGGCCACGAGCAGTACTTC.

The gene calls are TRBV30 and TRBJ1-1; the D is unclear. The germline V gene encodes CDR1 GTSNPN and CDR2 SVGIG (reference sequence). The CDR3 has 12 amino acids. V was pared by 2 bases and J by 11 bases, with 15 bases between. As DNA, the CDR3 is TGTGCCTGGAGTCCGGACCGTCGGATGGCTTTCTTT. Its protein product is CAWSPDRRMAFF.